The sequence of this T cell receptor beta chain was determined in a study of CD8+ T cells in alopecia areata. Study-wide results and caveats: Against the mouse data, patients shared TCRs less clearly, possibly for HLA reasons.

The CDR3 spans 14 residues. Germline CDR1 and CDR2: MDHEN and SYDVKM. Trimming stripped 8 bases from V and 6 bases from J, with 18 bases between. cDNA prepared by RNA extraction and subsequent reverse transcription served as the template for sequencing. Here immunoSEQ multiplex PCR was the method, and the copy in TCRdb shows in-frame clones only, minus some. The sample records 90,000 to 150,000 clones, around two fifths being singletons. This clone was counted only a few times. Its specificity is unknown. The chain combines TRBV28 with TRBJ2-3; no reliable D call. This TCR was sampled from a human donor with alopecia areata. The specimen sequenced was CD4+ T cells sorted from blood. The CDR3 spells CASGTQVFVDTQYF. DNA of the CDR3: TGTGCCAGCGGTACTCAGGTTTTTGTGGATACGCAGTATTTT.